These 18 T cell receptor beta chains share one sample of origin, sequenced in a study of regulatory T cells in long-lasting Graves disease. To make TCR beta libraries, researchers used iRepertoire HTBI primers and Arm-PCR of CDR3 regions. MiXCR, applied by TCRdb to the multiplex PCR reads, yields one record per CDR3 protein. Of 400,000 to 550,000 distinct CDR3 sequences listed, less than 20% are singletons. The sample's time point: newly diagnosed GD, antithyroid drugs for less than 3 months. PBMCs provided the RNA from which the TCR library was made. These same data were also listed under a study on T cells in Graves' hyperthyroidism and ophthalmopathy.

Sequenced here: peripheral blood mononuclear cells (PBMCs), sampled at new diagnosis, from a patient treated with antithyroid drugs. Receptors originate from a woman aged 30 to 39 with Graves disease.

The V call is TRBV6-2 or TRBV6-3, the J call TRBJ1-1; 10 positions agree with TRBD1. The ends lost 4 bases at V and 4 bases at J; junction bases unmatched: 12. Germline V gene sequence: CDR1 MNHEY, CDR2 SVGEGT. The CDR3 contains 17 residues. The CDR3 region has the DNA TGTGCCAGCAGTTCATCCGGGACAGGGGCCCGTGGCACTGAAGCTTTCTTT. Residues: CASSSSGTGARGTEAFF.

This clonotype was seen repeatedly, ten times or more. V usage is TRBV28 and J usage is TRBJ2-4; 7 bases are shared with TRBD1. The CDR3 totals 15 residues. Trimming took 3 bases from V and 0 from J; bases not matched to a gene: 2. Germline lookup yields CDR1 MDHEN and CDR2 SYDVKM. The CDR3 DNA follows: TGTGCCAGCAGTTTGACAGGGTTAGCCAAAAACATTCAGTACTTC. It is translated as CASSLTGLAKNIQYF.

This clonotype appeared a few times. This may stem from a read error, because a much larger clone lies one nucleotide away. The chain couples TRBV12-3 or TRBV12-4 to TRBJ2-5; TRBD1 agrees at 9 bases. The CDR3 has 14 amino acids. In DNA form, the CDR3 reads TGTGTCAGCAGCACCACAGGGGGCGAAGAGACCCAGTACTTC. Amino acids: CVSSTTGGEETQYF.

This clonotype was seen repeatedly, ten times or more. The rearrangement uses TRBV11-3 and TRBJ2-1; unclear D gene. Between the trimmed V and J ends, which lost 5 bases and 9 bases, there was a span of 14 bases. The CDR3 contains 13 residues. Germline CDR1 is SGHNT and CDR2 is YENEEA. The CDR3 protein is CASSPQKFGEQFF. The CDR3 bases are TGTGCCAGCAGCCCGCAAAAGTTTGGTGAGCAGTTCTTC. The full variable domain, with the rest looked up from reference TRBV11-3 and TRBJ2-1, is EAGVVQSPRYKIIEKKQPVAFWCNPISGHNTLYWYLQNLGQGPELLIRYENEEAVDDSQLPKDRFSAERLKGVDSTLKIQPAELGDSAVYLCASSPQKFGEQFFGPGTRLTVL.

Ten or more counts support this clonotype. The chain couples TRBV3-1 to TRBJ2-5; the D gene is possibly TRBD2 (7 bases). The V and J ends lost 4 bases and 5 bases respectively, with 11 bases between them. Germline assignment: CDR1 LGHDT and CDR2 YNNKEL (reference sequence). The CDR3 is made up of 13 amino acids. CDR3 DNA: TGTGCCAGCAGCCCGAGGGGGGGGGAGACCCAGTACTTC. This sequence encodes CASSPRGGETQYF.

The genes are TRBV20-1 and TRBJ1-2, with D tentatively TRBD1 (6 bases). V was pared by 3 bases and J by 4 bases, with 21 bases between. Germline CDR1 DFQATT, CDR2 SNEGSKA (reference sequence). The CDR3 is 16 residues long. The CDR3 spells CSASGLGGQSRYGYTF. In nucleotides, the CDR3 is TGCAGTGCTAGCGGTCTCGGTGGACAGTCTCGCTATGGCTACACCTTC.

The rearrangement joins TRBV19 to TRBJ1-2; D remains ambiguous. Trimming pared 7 bases from V and 1 base from J, leaving 7 bases between. The CDR3 is made up of 12 amino acids. The germline V gene encodes CDR1 LNHDA and CDR2 SQIVND (reference sequence). The CDR3 DNA is TGTGCCAGTAAGGGCTTTAACTATGGCTACACCTTC. Translating it yields CASKGFNYGYTF. Complete variable domain (other parts from reference TRBV19 and TRBJ1-2): DGGITQSPKYLFRKEGQNVTLSCEQNLNHDAMYWYRQDPGQGLRLIYYSQIVNDFQKGDIAEGYSVSREKKESFPLTVTSAQKNPTAFYLCASKGFNYGYTFGSGTRLTVV.

The gene calls are TRBV14 and TRBJ2-5, with a weak D call TRBD2 (5 bases). With 0 bases removed from V and 9 bases from J, the gap between germline ends came to 11 bases. CDR1 is SGHDN and CDR2 is FVKESK in the germline V gene. The CDR3 has 13 residues. The CDR3 sequence is CASSQERRLAQYF. CDR3 nucleotides: TGTGCCAGCAGCCAAGAAAGGAGGTTGGCCCAGTACTTC. Full variable domain (rest looked up from reference TRBV14 and TRBJ2-5): EAGVTQFPSHSVIEKGQTVTLRCDPISGHDNLYWYRRVMGKEIKFLLHFVKESKQDESGMPNNRFLAERTGGTYSTLKVQPAELEDSGVYFCASSQERRLAQYFGPGTRLLVL.

This clonotype was seen many times. In nucleotides, the CDR3 is TGCAGTGCTAGAGATCATCGGCGGGTAAACACCGGGGAGCTGTTTTTT. Protein product: CSARDHRRVNTGELFF. The chain recombines TRBV20-1 with TRBJ2-2; perhaps TRBD2 as D (5 bases). The CDR3 length is 16 residues. Germline CDR1 reads DFQATT; CDR2 reads SNEGSKA (reference sequence). Deletions cut 0 bases from V and 2 bases from J, with 13 bases between.

In this sample, this clonotype turned up once. The V gene is TRBV20-1, the J gene TRBJ2-7, with TRBD2 matching over 9 bases. This CDR3 has 16 residues. Looked up from germline, CDR1 is DFQATT and CDR2 is SNEGSKA (reference sequence). V shed 1 base and J 0 bases; nucleotides not matched to a gene: 7. CDR3 DNA sequence: TGCAGTGCTAGAGGGGGCAGTAGCGGGGGCTCCTACGAGCAGTACTTC. Its translation is CSARGGSSGGSYEQYF.

This clonotype was seen just once. The CDR3 DNA reads as TGTGCCAGCAGCTTAACTAGCGGGAGTTATGAGCAGTTCTTC. This sequence encodes CASSLTSGSYEQFF. The chain employs TRBV7-2 and TRBJ2-1, with TRBD2 matching over 11 bases. J lost 8 bases, V lost 2 bases, and 2 bases had no gene match. From germline, CDR1 is SGHTA and CDR2 FQGNSA. The CDR3 extends over 14 amino acids.

This clonotype was detected ten times or more. V usage is TRBV3-1 and J usage is TRBJ2-5; D is unresolved. The V gene lost 0 bases and the J gene lost 7 bases, with 3 bases spanning the gap. The germline V gene encodes CDR1 LGHDT and CDR2 YNNKEL (reference sequence). CDR3 size: 11 residues. Written as DNA, the CDR3 is TGTGCCAGCAGCCAAGAGGGGACCCAGTACTTC. It codes for CASSQEGTQYF.

This clonotype was seen repeatedly, ten times or more. The chain is built from TRBV28 and TRBJ1-2; the D is unclear. Between the trimmed V and J ends, which lost 3 bases and 6 bases, there was a span of 11 bases. Germline V CDR1 and CDR2: MDHEN, SYDVKM. This CDR3 spans 13 amino acids. CDR3: CASSLPASHGYTF. CDR3 DNA sequence: TGTGCCAGCAGTTTGCCCGCGAGCCATGGCTACACCTTC.

The CDR3 is CSVEDWTSGSDGNIQYF. DNA for the CDR3: TGCAGCGTTGAAGATTGGACTAGCGGGAGTGATGGAAACATTCAGTACTTC. The chain joins TRBV29-1 to TRBJ2-4; 13 nucleotides match TRBD2. The trim removed 0 bases at V and 6 bases at J, leaving 8 bases unmatched. CDR3 length: 17 amino acids. The V gene's germline CDR1 is SQVTM and CDR2 ANQGSEA.

The genes are TRBV7-2 and TRBJ2-7; 7 nucleotides agree with TRBD2. The CDR3 spans 13 residues. The ends lost 5 bases at V and 5 bases at J; junction bases unmatched: 6. The germline CDR1 and CDR2 sequences are SGHTA and FQGNSA. The CDR3 nucleotides are TGTGCCAGCAGCGCCCGGGGGGTCCACGAGCAGTACTTC. This encodes CASSARGVHEQYF. The whole variable domain, filled in from reference TRBV7-2 and TRBJ2-7, reads GAGVSQSPSNKVTEKGKDVELRCDPISGHTALYWYRQSLGQGLEFLIYFQGNSAPDKSGLPSDRFSAERTGGSVSTLTIQRTQQEDSAVYLCASSARGVHEQYFGPGTRLTVT.

This clonotype was seen a few times. The chain recombines TRBV19 with TRBJ2-5, with unresolved D. The germline CDR1 and CDR2 sequences are LNHDA and SQIVND (reference sequence). The CDR3 is 14 residues long. V was cut by 3 bases and J by 5 bases, with 13 bases left in between. The CDR3 nucleotides read TGTGCCAGTAGTATCATAGGGTCCCGGGAGACCCAGTACTTC. Protein sequence: CASSIIGSRETQYF.

This clonotype was counted many times. This sequence joins TRBV3-1 and TRBJ2-7; 9 nucleotides line up with TRBD1. The CDR3 spans 15 residues. V lost 6 bases to trimming and J lost 7 bases; unmatched junction nucleotides: 13. Looked up from germline, CDR1 is LGHDT and CDR2 is YNNKEL (reference sequence). CDR3 loop: CASSQTGGYLREQYF. The CDR3 DNA reads as TGTGCCAGCAGTCAGACAGGGGGATACTTGAGGGAGCAGTACTTC.

V usage is TRBV2 and J usage is TRBJ2-1; 7 bases fit TRBD1. The ends lost 9 bases at V and 2 bases at J; junction bases unmatched: 10. The CDR3 loop spans 15 amino acids. CDR1 is SNHLY, CDR2 FYNNEI, per germline. This CDR3 is CASHVRDSTYNEQFF. CDR3 DNA: TGTGCCAGTCACGTCCGGGACAGTACCTACAATGAGCAGTTCTTC.